The sequence of this TCR beta chain was determined in a study of blood T cell repertoires in COVID-19. This clone was seen once. Trimming cost V 4 bases and J 2 bases; bases outside gene matches: 3. Germline values: CDR1 SGHNT, CDR2 YYREEE (reference sequence). The length of the CDR3 is 16 residues. TCRdb's copy holds only in-frame clones and misses some; the assay was immunoSEQ multiplex PCR. The table lists tens of thousands of clones, about 81% of them singletons. The rearrangement uses TRBV5-4 and TRBJ2-1; the match to TRBD2 covers 13 bases. The sequence derives from a human donor in a cohort sampled during active COVID-19. Sequenced sample: peripheral blood. The DNA for the CDR3 is TGTGCCAGCAGCCCGGGGACTAGCGGGACCTACAATGAGCAGTTCTTC. Translation: CASSPGTSGTYNEQFF.